These 3 T cell receptor beta chains share one sample of origin, sequenced in a study of blood T cell repertoires in COVID-19. Here immunoSEQ multiplex PCR was the method, and the copy in TCRdb shows in-frame clones only, minus some. This table has approximately 110,000 clones, approximately 80% appearing once. The sample consisted of peripheral blood. The receptor set was obtained from a woman in her forties or fifties with acute or convalescent COVID-19.

The rearrangement links TRBV2 to TRBJ1-6; the match to TRBD1 covers 9 bases. The CDR3 is made up of 16 amino acids. Germline CDR1 reads SNHLY; CDR2 reads FYNNEI. The trim removed 5 bases at V and 8 bases at J, leaving 10 bases unmatched. The CDR3 coding sequence is TGTGCCAGCAGTATAGTACAGGGGGCAGGTCATTCACCCCTCCACTTT. Protein: CASSIVQGAGHSPLHF.

V gene TRBV3-1 (or the pseudogene TRBV3-2) combines with J gene TRBJ1-4; D uncertain. Trimming took 0 bases from V and 0 from J, leaving 8 bases between them. CDR1 is LGHDT and CDR2 is YNNKEL in the germline V gene (reference sequence). This CDR3 spans 16 amino acids. The CDR3 loop reads CASSQDAATTNEKLFF. CDR3 DNA: TGTGCCAGCAGCCAAGATGCCGCTACAACTAATGAAAAACTGTTTTTT.

V is TRBV6-5 and J is TRBJ2-1; D gene unclear. Germline values: CDR1 MNHEY, CDR2 SVGAGI. The CDR3 sequence is 14 residues long. V was shortened by 6 bases and J by 1 base, with 10 bases between the two germline ends. The CDR3 bases are TGTGCCAGCAGCAACAGTGGTTCCTACAATGAGCAGTTCTTC. It specifies CASSNSGSYNEQFF.